Listed here are 21 T cell receptor beta chains from one sample, sequenced in a study of cytomegalovirus exposure and HLA in healthy donors. The PCR contained 60 Vbeta and 13 Jbeta primers. The protocol was immunoSEQ multiplex PCR, while the TCRdb copy is restricted to in-frame clones and leaves out a portion. The repertoire holds roughly 190,000 clones, 75% to 85% seen once, with around 1.4% in the top ten. The sample taken for sequencing was PBMCs. The receptors come from a woman in her fifties or sixties in good health and CMV-seronegative.

This clone was observed a handful of times. This chain uses TRBV19 with TRBJ2-7; a possible D gene is TRBD2 (5 bases). CDR1 and CDR2 from the germline V gene are LNHDA and SQIVND (reference sequence). The CDR3 has 13 amino acids. V lost 5 bases to trimming and J lost 3 bases, with 11 bases between them. CDR3 DNA: TGTGCCAGTAGTGGACGGGGATTCTACGAGCAGTACTTC. Translation gives CASSGRGFYEQYF.

The chain is built from TRBV7-6 and TRBJ2-5; 14 bases line up with TRBD2. The CDR3 is 15 amino acids. V lost 5 bases to trimming and J lost 4 bases; unmatched junction nucleotides: 3. CDR1 and CDR2 from the germline V gene are SGHVS and FNYEAQ. CDR3 nucleotides: TGTGCCAGCAGCGCCGGACTAGCGGGAGGAGAGACCCAGTACTTC. Amino acids: CASSAGLAGGETQYF.

The chain recombines TRBV5-1 with TRBJ1-2; maybe TRBD1 (6 bases). V was pared by 0 bases and J by 7 bases, with 16 bases between. In germline, CDR1 is SGHRS, CDR2 YFSETQ. The CDR3 totals 15 residues. The CDR3 bases are TGCGCCAGCAGCTTGGGACACAGGGATATAATTGGCTACACCTTC. It is translated as CASSLGHRDIIGYTF.

The chain combines TRBV5-1 with TRBJ1-3; 9 nucleotides match TRBD1. Germline V gives CDR1 SGHRS, CDR2 YFSETQ. The CDR3 runs to 17 residues. J gave up 2 bases and V 3 bases, and 9 bases lay outside the gene matches. For the CDR3, the DNA is TGCGCCAGCAGCTCCGGGACAGGGTCAGTAGCTGGAAACACCATATATTTT. Translating gives CASSSGTGSVAGNTIYF.

The J gene is TRBJ2-2, the V gene TRBV28; TRBD1 matches at 9 bases. This CDR3 is 15 amino acids long. Germline values: CDR1 MDHEN, CDR2 SYDVKM. The V and J ends lost 3 bases and 4 bases, in that order; junction bases with no gene match: 3. The DNA of the CDR3 is TGTGCCAGCAGTTTCGGGACAGGGTTCACCGGGGAGCTGTTTTTT. Translated: CASSFGTGFTGELFF.

The chain carries TRBV29-1 and TRBJ2-2; D may be TRBD2 (6 bases). Germline V gives CDR1 SQVTM, CDR2 ANQGSEA. The CDR3 is made up of 13 amino acids. With 8 bases removed from V and 0 bases from J, the gap between germline ends came to 10 bases. Here the CDR3 reads CSSRDSNTGELFF. The CDR3 bases are TGCAGCTCAAGGGACTCGAACACCGGGGAGCTGTTTTTT.

V and J are TRBV28 and TRBJ2-1; TRBD2 aligns across 9 bases. The CDR3 has 16 amino acids. V lost 2 bases to trimming and J lost 4 bases; unmatched junction nucleotides: 6. The germline CDR1 and CDR2 sequences are MDHEN and SYDVKM. The CDR3 protein is CASSLPYSGRYNEQFF. The CDR3, as DNA: TGTGCCAGCAGTTTACCCTATAGCGGGAGATACAATGAGCAGTTCTTC.

The chain links TRBV5-5 to TRBJ1-3; D call uncertain. Germline V gene data show CDR1 as SGHKS and CDR2 as YYEKEE (reference sequence). The CDR3 is 16 amino acids. Trimming removed 2 bases from V and 0 bases from J, with 12 bases in between. The CDR3 spells CASSLTDSSSGNTIYF. In nucleotides, the CDR3 is TGTGCCAGCAGCTTAACCGACTCGAGCTCTGGAAACACCATATATTTT.

The rearrangement uses TRBV19 and TRBJ2-2; weak D call: TRBD2 (5 bases). Germline assignment: CDR1 LNHDA and CDR2 SQIVND (reference sequence). V was clipped by 4 bases and J by 1 base, with 10 bases between them. The CDR3 covers 15 residues. CDR3 loop: CASSTLRGNTGELFF. The CDR3 DNA reads TGTGCCAGTAGTACACTCCGGGGGAACACCGGGGAGCTGTTTTTT. The full variable domain, in which reference TRBV19 and TRBJ2-2 provide the parts outside the CDR3, is DGGITQSPKYLFRKEGQNVTLSCEQNLNHDAMYWYRQDPGQGLRLIYYSQIVNDFQKGDIAEGYSVSREKKESFPLTVTSAQKNPTAFYLCASSTLRGNTGELFFGEGSRLTVL.

V and J are TRBV9 and TRBJ1-3, with 8 bases lining up with TRBD1. V lost 2 bases to trimming and J lost 4 bases; unmatched junction nucleotides: 8. This CDR3 comprises 16 residues. Germline V CDR1 and CDR2: SGDLS, YYNGEE. This chain's CDR3 is CASSVHVRGLGNTIYF. CDR3 nucleotide sequence: TGTGCCAGCAGCGTCCACGTCAGGGGGCTCGGAAACACCATATATTTT.

The J gene is TRBJ2-1, the V gene TRBV11-3; 10 bases line up with TRBD2. Losses at the gene ends were 5 bases for V and 3 bases for J; bases not matched to a gene: 7. CDR1 and CDR2 from the germline V gene are SGHNT and YENEEA. The CDR3 runs 16 residues. CDR3 residues: CASSRIAGGVYNEQFF. CDR3 coding DNA: TGTGCCAGCAGCCGTATAGCGGGAGGAGTCTACAATGAGCAGTTCTTC.

The gene calls are TRBV6-5 and TRBJ2-3; no reliable D call. CDR3 size: 16 residues. V lost 0 bases and J lost 1, with 11 bases in between. Per germline, CDR1 MNHEY and CDR2 SVGAGI. CDR3 loop: CASSYSSNSRTDTQYF. The DNA of the CDR3 is TGTGCCAGCAGTTACTCGTCTAACAGCCGCACAGATACGCAGTATTTT.

V usage is TRBV7-3 and J usage is TRBJ2-1, with 7 bases that match TRBD2. The CDR3 totals 16 residues. In germline, CDR1 is SGHTA, CDR2 FQGTGA. V was pared by 2 bases and J by 3 bases, with 7 bases of the junction left unmatched. CDR3 residues: CASSLGPGGGYNEQFF. The CDR3 DNA sequence: TGTGCCAGCAGCTTAGGTCCGGGAGGTGGCTACAATGAGCAGTTCTTC. The full variable domain, its missing parts supplied by reference TRBV7-3 and TRBJ2-1, is GAGVSQTPSNKVTEKGKYVELRCDPISGHTALYWYRQSLGQGPEFLIYFQGTGAADDSGLPNDRFFAVRPEGSVSTLKIQRTERGDSAVYLCASSLGPGGGYNEQFFGPGTRLTVL.

The V gene is TRBV19, the J gene TRBJ1-5; D unresolved. Trimming removed 3 bases from V and 7 bases from J, with 10 bases in between. Germline CDR1 LNHDA, CDR2 SQIVND (reference sequence). The CDR3 is made up of 13 amino acids. CDR3 nucleotides: TGTGCCAGTAGTATCACCTACCACCAGCCCCAGCATTTT. This codes for CASSITYHQPQHF.

This rearrangement joins TRBV6-5 to TRBJ1-2; maybe TRBD1 (6 bases). Germline V gives CDR1 MNHEY, CDR2 SVGAGI. V lost 8 bases, J lost 4 bases, and 14 bases lay in between. The CDR3 runs 13 residues. The CDR3 nucleotides are TGTGCCAGCTGGGGAGGGGGATCCTATGGCTACACCTTC. Protein sequence: CASWGGGSYGYTF.

The chain links TRBV9 to TRBJ2-2; D gene uncertain. The CDR3 is made up of 14 amino acids. Trimming removed 0 bases at V and 4 bases at J, with 7 bases between. Per the germline V gene, CDR1 is SGDLS and CDR2 is YYNGEE. The CDR3 coding sequence is TGTGCCAGCAGCGTAGAACAGACCACCGGGGAGCTGTTTTTT. It translates to CASSVEQTTGELFF.

The chain employs TRBV15 and TRBJ2-7; D call uncertain. Germline assignment: CDR1 LNHNV and CDR2 YYDKDF (reference sequence). The CDR3 is made up of 15 amino acids. V lost 3 bases and J 1 base, leaving 13 bases between the germline ends. CDR3 sequence: CATSSVTAPSYEQYF. CDR3 coding DNA: TGTGCCACCAGCAGCGTAACAGCTCCTTCCTACGAGCAGTACTTC.

This clone was seen only a few times. Additional DNA sequences in this sample encode the identical CDR3. The chain recombines TRBV7-9 with TRBJ1-2; no definite D call. CDR1 is SEHNR, CDR2 FQNEAQ, per germline (reference sequence). V shed 4 bases and J shed 8 bases, with 8 bases lying between them. CDR3 size: 11 residues. The CDR3, as DNA: TGTGCCAGCAGCTCCGCCCGGGGCTACACCTTC. Translation: CASSSARGYTF.

V and J are TRBV29-1 and TRBJ1-1; 8 bases agree with TRBD1. Germline V gives CDR1 SQVTM, CDR2 ANQGSEA. The CDR3 consists of 12 residues. With V trimmed by 4 bases and J by 10 bases, 8 bases remained unmatched. The DNA for the CDR3 is TGCAGCGTTGTCTGGACAGGGCGGGGAGCTTTCTTT. Its protein product is CSVVWTGRGAFF.

The chain uses TRBV5-1 and TRBJ2-5; D may be TRBD1 (7 bases). The better agreement between TRBJ2-7 and the DNA end casts doubt on the J call. The V gene's germline CDR1 is SGHRS and CDR2 YFSETQ. The CDR3 has 15 residues. CDR3 region: CASSLSGTAGYEQYF. The CDR3 coding sequence is TGCGCCAGCAGCTTGTCCGGGACAGCGGGCTACGAGCAGTACTTC.

The CDR3, as DNA: TGTGCCATCGCTACCGGGACAGGGGTCCTCCAAGAGACCCAGTACTTC. Amino acid sequence: CAIATGTGVLQETQYF. The gene calls are TRBV10-3 and TRBJ2-5, with 10 bases aligning to TRBD1. This CDR3 is built from 16 residues. Per the germline V gene, CDR1 is ENHRY and CDR2 is SYGVKD. After removal of 8 bases from V and 1 base from J, the junction contained 10 bases not matched to a gene.